This T cell receptor beta chain was sequenced during a study of blood T cell repertoires in COVID-19. Study-level information: COVID-19 samples from acute and convalescent phases originated in the United States, Italy and Spain. Sources were T cells, B-cell-depleted T cells, or PBMCs; the material itself was cDNA or gDNA.

As handled by the study authors: The authors estimated nucleated cell counts from reference gene primer amplification. Here immunoSEQ multiplex PCR was the method, and the copy in TCRdb shows in-frame clones only, minus some. That table supplies the V and J calls and clone size; D and trimming were determined from the DNA. This sample has over 150,000 clones, with over 60% found just once. The V gene's germline CDR1 is MRHNA and CDR2 SNTAGT. The trim removed 5 bases at V and 9 bases at J, leaving 10 bases unmatched. The CDR3 contains 14 residues. The V and J genes are TRBV6-4 and TRBJ2-1; 7 bases map to TRBD2. The receptor's source is a woman in her 70s with acute or convalescent COVID-19. The sequencing input was peripheral blood. In DNA form, the CDR3 reads TGTGCCAGCAGTCCACGGACTAGTACCCTTGAGCAGTTCTTC. Translation gives CASSPRTSTLEQFF.